These 10 T cell receptor beta chains share one sample of origin, sequenced in a study of T cell responses to AZD1222 COVID-19 vaccine. The data were produced by immunoSEQ multiplex PCR, yet TCRdb's version contains in-frame clones alone and is incomplete. The sample includes about 150,000 clones, more than 80% of them seen just once. This sample comprised peripheral blood, obtained 28 days after the second AZD1222 dose. Receptor source: an adult who received the AZD1222 COVID-19 vaccine.

This sequence joins TRBV2 and TRBJ1-6; no definite D call. The V gene lost 2 bases and the J gene lost 8 bases, with 1 base spanning the gap. This CDR3 region has 11 residues. Germline V gene lookup returns CDR1 SNHLY and CDR2 FYNNEI. CDR3 loop: CASSEYSPLHF. The CDR3 bases are TGTGCCAGCAGTGAATATTCACCCCTCCACTTT.

This chain connects TRBV19 to TRBJ1-1; D unresolved. V lost 6 bases, J lost 8 bases, and 10 bases lay in between. This CDR3 is 11 amino acids long. Germline values: CDR1 LNHDA, CDR2 SQIVND (reference sequence). DNA for the CDR3: TGTGCCAGTAGCCATGGTAAGGAAGCTTTCTTT. Its translation is CASSHGKEAFF.

This chain connects TRBV7-9 to TRBJ1-2; D is ambiguous. V lost 1 base to trimming and J lost 8 bases, with 8 bases between them. The V gene's germline CDR1 is SEHNR and CDR2 FQNEAQ (reference sequence). This CDR3 region has 12 residues. CDR3: CASSLVFEGYTF. The CDR3 DNA is TGTGCCAGCAGCTTAGTCTTCGAGGGCTACACCTTC. Supplemented by reference TRBV7-9 and TRBJ1-2, the full variable domain reads DTGVSQNPRHKITKRGQNVTFRCDPISEHNRLYWYRQTLGQGPEFLTYFQNEAQLEKSRLLSDRFSAERPKGSFSTLEIQRTEQGDSAMYLCASSLVFEGYTFGSGTRLTVV.

The chain couples TRBV2 to TRBJ1-1, with D perhaps TRBD1 (5 bases). CDR1 is SNHLY, CDR2 FYNNEI, per germline. The V end lost 7 bases, the J end lost 1 base, and 10 bases lay between the germline ends. The CDR3 totals 13 residues. The CDR3 reads CASTQGENTEAFF. In nucleotides, the CDR3 is TGTGCCAGCACCCAAGGGGAGAACACTGAAGCTTTCTTT.

This chain links TRBV30 with TRBJ1-2; a weak D match, TRBD1 (6 bases). The CDR3 covers 13 residues. Trimming removed 0 bases from V and 8 bases from J, with 13 bases in between. Germline CDR1 and CDR2: GTSNPN and SVGIG (reference sequence). The CDR3 here is CAWSVLGAGGYTF. CDR3 nucleotide sequence: TGTGCCTGGAGTGTATTGGGGGCCGGAGGCTACACCTTC.

This chain uses TRBV14 with TRBJ2-7; 7 nucleotides line up with TRBD1. The CDR3 has 16 amino acids. The junction had 7 bases not matched to a gene; V was cut back by 0 bases and J by 2 bases. CDR1 and CDR2 from the germline V gene are SGHDN and FVKESK. For the CDR3, the DNA is TGTGCCAGCAGCCAAGATTTCCGGACAGGACCCTACGAGCAGTACTTC. Amino acid sequence: CASSQDFRTGPYEQYF.

This chain links TRBV2 with TRBJ2-5, with D perhaps being TRBD1 or TRBD2 (6 bases each). The CDR3 contains 13 residues. V lost 10 bases and J lost 5, with 17 bases in between. Germline-derived CDR1 and CDR2 are SNHLY and FYNNEI. The CDR3 spells CATTTGAGETQYF. DNA of the CDR3: TGTGCCACCACTACGGGGGCCGGGGAGACCCAGTACTTC.

The chain has TRBV11-2 and TRBJ1-5; 9 bases line up with TRBD1. The trim removed 4 bases at V and 1 base at J, leaving 2 bases unmatched. The CDR3 is 15 amino acids. Looked up from germline, CDR1 is SGHAT and CDR2 is FQNNGV. The CDR3 here is CASSSDRGSNQPQHF. The DNA for the CDR3 is TGTGCCAGCAGCTCTGACAGGGGGAGCAATCAGCCCCAGCATTTT.

The chain links TRBV5-4 to TRBJ1-1; no clear D. Germline lookup yields CDR1 SGHNT and CDR2 YYREEE (reference sequence). Trimming pared 7 bases from V and 1 base from J, leaving 11 bases between. This CDR3 has 13 amino acids. The CDR3 loop reads CASGTTENTEAFF. As DNA, the CDR3 is TGTGCCAGCGGAACCACAGAGAACACTGAAGCTTTCTTT.

The chain joins TRBV27 to TRBJ1-4, with D unclear. The germline CDR1 and CDR2 sequences are MNHEY and SMNVEV (reference sequence). V shed 5 bases and J shed 5 bases, with 6 bases lying between them. The CDR3 runs to 12 residues. CDR3 coding DNA: TGTGCCAGCAGTCCCGGAAATGAAAAACTGTTTTTT. Its protein is CASSPGNEKLFF.